Shown below are 26 T cell receptor beta chains from a single sample sequenced in a study of blood T cell repertoires in COVID-19. Repertoires were generated with immunoSEQ multiplex PCR, while TCRdb's copy carries only in-frame clones and drops some. The sample has some 190,000 clones; 88% are singletons. Sequenced input: peripheral blood. Every receptor here comes from a human donor in a cohort sampled during active COVID-19.

The chain recombines TRBV6-1 with TRBJ1-2; D is uncertain. V was cut by 0 bases and J by 6 bases, with 8 bases left in between. This CDR3 has 13 amino acids. Germline lookup yields CDR1 MNHNS and CDR2 SASEGT. CDR3: CASSEATVDGYTF. The CDR3 DNA follows: TGTGCCAGCAGTGAAGCTACAGTGGATGGCTACACCTTC.

The V call is TRBV19, the J call TRBJ1-6, with 7 bases that match TRBD1. The CDR3 consists of 15 residues. Trimming removed 6 bases from V and 8 bases from J; junction bases left unmatched: 10. Per the germline V gene, CDR1 is LNHDA and CDR2 is SQIVND (reference sequence). The CDR3 sequence is CASRITDRADSPLHF. Written as DNA, the CDR3 is TGTGCCAGTAGGATCACAGACAGGGCCGATTCACCCCTCCACTTT.

This clone has a single count. This chain connects TRBV19 to TRBJ1-5; tentative D call: TRBD1 (6 bases). CDR1 and CDR2 (germline): LNHDA, SQIVND (reference sequence). V shed 5 bases and J shed 7 bases, with 15 bases lying between them. This CDR3 is 14 amino acids long. CDR3 DNA sequence: TGTGCCAGTAGTCTGGACAGACTACTCCAGCCCCAGCATTTT. This translates into CASSLDRLLQPQHF.

This chain links TRBV9 with TRBJ2-7; 8 bases are shared with TRBD1. The CDR3 spans 15 residues. V trimming: 0 bases; J trimming: 2 bases; junction bases outside the gene matches: 4. Germline V CDR1 and CDR2: SGDLS, YYNGEE. The CDR3 region is CASSVGGDRTYEQYF. Here the CDR3 DNA reads TGTGCCAGCAGCGTAGGGGGGGACAGGACCTACGAGCAGTACTTC.

The V and J genes are TRBV18 and TRBJ1-2; the D is unclear. V dropped 4 bases and J dropped 0 bases, with 27 bases sitting between them. The CDR3 loop spans 20 amino acids. CDR1 KGHSH and CDR2 LQKENI come from the germline V gene. CDR3 sequence (DNA): TGTGCCAGCTCACTCTTTGAGGTAGCGGAGGGCGAGTACTCTAACTATGGCTACACCTTC. This encodes CASSLFEVAEGEYSNYGYTF.

This chain uses TRBV29-1 with TRBJ2-3; D gene ambiguous. CDR3 length equals 14 residues. V was clipped by 4 bases and J by 1 base, with 12 bases between them. From germline, CDR1 is SQVTM and CDR2 ANQGSEA. The CDR3 DNA reads as TGCAGCGTTGGACCCCCGGGTCGCACAGATACGCAGTATTTT. Translation: CSVGPPGRTDTQYF.

The gene calls are TRBV5-1 and TRBJ2-6; D not resolved. CDR3 length: 15 amino acids. Germline V gives CDR1 SGHRS, CDR2 YFSETQ. V was trimmed by 4 bases and J by 2 bases, leaving 10 bases between them. In DNA form, the CDR3 reads TGCGCCAGCAGCACCCTAGGAGCTGGGGCCAACGTCCTGACTTTC. This encodes CASSTLGAGANVLTF.

This chain uses TRBV15 with TRBJ2-1, with 8 bases lining up with TRBD2. The V gene's germline CDR1 is LNHNV and CDR2 YYDKDF (reference sequence). V trimming: 1 base; J trimming: 4 bases; junction bases outside the gene matches: 6. The CDR3 has 16 amino acids. The CDR3 loop is CATSRGQQRGYNEQFF. CDR3 sequence (DNA): TGTGCCACCAGCAGAGGCCAGCAGCGGGGGTACAATGAGCAGTTCTTC.

The chain has TRBV28 and TRBJ2-1; tentative D call: TRBD2 (6 bases). The CDR3 runs to 19 residues. Trimming took 1 base from V and 5 from J, leaving 24 bases between them. CDR1 MDHEN and CDR2 SYDVKM come from the germline V gene. CDR3 DNA sequence: TGTGCCAGCAGTTTATTGGTGGTGGGGCAGGGAGGATTGGACAATGAGCAGTTCTTC. Its translation is CASSLLVVGQGGLDNEQFF.

V and J are TRBV2 and TRBJ2-7; 7 bases align to TRBD1. The ends lost 8 bases at V and 2 bases at J; junction bases unmatched: 3. Germline V lookup: CDR1 SNHLY, CDR2 FYNNEI. The CDR3 runs 12 residues. CDR3 amino acids: CASSGTAYEQYF. The CDR3 bases are TGTGCCAGCTCCGGGACAGCCTACGAGCAGTACTTC.

This chain connects TRBV10-3 to TRBJ2-1; TRBD2 agrees at 11 bases. The CDR3 contains 18 residues. V was pared by 3 bases and J by 7 bases, with 14 bases of the junction left unmatched. Germline assignment: CDR1 ENHRY and CDR2 SYGVKD. CDR3 bases: TGTGCCATCAGTGACTCCGGGACTAGCGGTTTAGGCCTGAATGAGCAGTTCTTC. Its translation: CAISDSGTSGLGLNEQFF.

The J gene is TRBJ2-5, the V gene TRBV10-1, with D perhaps TRBD2 (5 bases). This CDR3 comprises 15 residues. The germline V and J ends were trimmed by 4 bases and 2 bases, with 14 bases remaining between them. CDR1 is WNHNN and CDR2 is SYGVQD in the germline V gene (reference sequence). The CDR3 DNA reads TGCGCCAGCAGTGGTGGTTCTAGCTCACAAGAGACCCAGTACTTC. Its translation: CASSGGSSSQETQYF.

J is TRBJ2-3 and V is TRBV24-1; D remains unclear. V was trimmed by 5 bases and J by 4 bases, leaving 6 bases between them. The CDR3 has 12 amino acids. Germline assignment: CDR1 KGHDR and CDR2 SFDVKD. CDR3 loop: CATSGSADTQYF. In nucleotides, the CDR3 is TGTGCCACCAGTGGATCGGCAGATACGCAGTATTTT.

The gene calls are TRBV5-1 and TRBJ2-1; D perhaps matches TRBD2 (5 bases). CDR3 length: 15 residues. V was trimmed by 8 bases and J by 0 bases, leaving 15 bases between them. CDR1 is SGHRS and CDR2 is YFSETQ in the germline V gene. The CDR3 sequence: CASASGIPSYNEQFF. CDR3 nucleotide sequence: TGCGCCAGTGCCTCGGGAATCCCCTCCTACAATGAGCAGTTCTTC.

The CDR3 bases are TGTGCCAGCTCACGGACTAGCGGGACCCAAGAGACCCAGTACTTC. This translates into CASSRTSGTQETQYF. The rearrangement joins TRBV18 to TRBJ2-5, with TRBD2 matching over 12 bases. The trim removed 4 bases at V and 1 base at J, leaving 1 base unmatched. Germline assignment: CDR1 KGHSH and CDR2 LQKENI. The CDR3 totals 15 residues.

The V call is TRBV5-1, the J call TRBJ1-1; 10 nucleotides align to TRBD1. After removal of 0 bases from V and 4 bases from J, the junction contained 6 bases not matched to a gene. Germline values: CDR1 SGHRS, CDR2 YFSETQ. The CDR3 runs 16 residues. The CDR3 sequence is CASSLVPTGGSTEAFF. DNA of the CDR3: TGCGCCAGCAGCTTGGTCCCGACAGGGGGCAGCACTGAAGCTTTCTTT.

The V call is TRBV27, the J call TRBJ1-6, with TRBD1 identical over 8 bases. J gave up 2 bases and V 5 bases, and 5 bases lay outside the gene matches. This CDR3 region has 16 residues. Germline V gene data show CDR1 as MNHEY and CDR2 as SMNVEV (reference sequence). This CDR3 reads CASSTQGVAYNSPLHF. In DNA form, the CDR3 reads TGTGCCAGCAGTACACAGGGGGTCGCCTATAATTCACCCCTCCACTTT.

This rearrangement joins TRBV19 to TRBJ2-7; 7 nucleotides agree with TRBD1. The CDR3 loop spans 14 amino acids. CDR1 and CDR2 from the germline V gene are LNHDA and SQIVND (reference sequence). Losses at the gene ends were 3 bases for V and 3 bases for J; bases not matched to a gene: 5. CDR3 in DNA: TGTGCCAGTAGTATTTTGGGACAGAGCTACGAGCAGTACTTC. This codes for CASSILGQSYEQYF. The full variable domain, with the rest looked up from reference TRBV19 and TRBJ2-7, is DGGITQSPKYLFRKEGQNVTLSCEQNLNHDAMYWYRQDPGQGLRLIYYSQIVNDFQKGDIAEGYSVSREKKESFPLTVTSAQKNPTAFYLCASSILGQSYEQYFGPGTRLTVT.

The chain links TRBV2 to TRBJ1-5, with TRBD1 as a possible D gene (5 bases). The CDR3 totals 15 residues. Trimming cost V 6 bases and J 4 bases, with 16 bases left between them. The germline gives CDR1 SNHLY, CDR2 FYNNEI. The CDR3 reads CASSPDRLPNQPQHF. CDR3 DNA: TGTGCCAGCAGCCCAGACAGATTACCAAATCAGCCCCAGCATTTT.

V and J are TRBV3-1 (or the pseudogene TRBV3-2) and TRBJ2-1; D might be TRBD2 (5 bases). The germline V gene encodes CDR1 LGHDT and CDR2 YNNKEL (reference sequence). The CDR3 is 18 residues long. Trimming cost V 0 bases and J 1 base, with 16 bases left between them. CDR3 nucleotides: TGTGCCAGCAGCCAAGAGCTATCTAATGAGGGTTCCTACAATGAGCAGTTCTTC. As protein: CASSQELSNEGSYNEQFF.

This rearrangement joins TRBV19 to TRBJ1-4, with 10 positions matching TRBD1. The V and J ends lost 7 bases and 4 bases, in that order; junction bases with no gene match: 9. There are 16 residues in the CDR3. The V gene's germline CDR1 is LNHDA and CDR2 SQIVND (reference sequence). The chain's CDR3 is CASTPTGGVGNEKLFF. CDR3 in DNA: TGTGCCAGTACCCCGACAGGGGGCGTGGGTAATGAAAAACTGTTTTTT.

This chain uses TRBV19 with TRBJ2-2; TRBD2 matches 9 bases. The germline CDR1 and CDR2 sequences are LNHDA and SQIVND (reference sequence). The CDR3 covers 16 residues. V was clipped by 1 base and J by 6 bases; unmatched bases: 6. The CDR3: CASSIVGLAGSGELFF. DNA of the CDR3: TGTGCCAGTAGTATAGTAGGGCTAGCGGGATCCGGGGAGCTGTTTTTT.

The chain links TRBV24-1 to TRBJ2-3; maybe TRBD2 (6 bases). The ends were cut back, 6 bases at V and 4 bases at J, with 16 bases in the middle. The germline gives CDR1 KGHDR, CDR2 SFDVKD. The CDR3 is 15 amino acids. CDR3 bases: TGTGCCACCAGTCTCGCGGGAATGGGGTCAGATACGCAGTATTTT. It is translated as CATSLAGMGSDTQYF.

This clone was detected a few times. The genes are TRBV6-6 and TRBJ2-3; D uncertain. From germline, CDR1 is MNHNY and CDR2 SVGAGI (reference sequence). Trimming removed 6 bases at V and 0 bases at J, with 4 bases between. There are 12 residues in the CDR3. CDR3 nucleotides: TGTGCCAGCAGCTTTAGCACAGATACGCAGTATTTT. Residues: CASSFSTDTQYF.

V is TRBV9 and J is TRBJ2-5; the match to TRBD2 covers 10 bases. This CDR3 spans 17 amino acids. The germline V gene has CDR1 SGDLS and CDR2 YYNGEE. J gave up 1 base and V 0 bases, and 6 bases lay outside the gene matches. CDR3 nucleotides: TGTGCCAGCAGCGTAGGGGCTAGCGGGGGCATCCAAGAGACCCAGTACTTC. This sequence encodes CASSVGASGGIQETQYF.

This sequence joins TRBV28 and TRBJ2-7, with a possible D match to TRBD1 (5 bases). CDR1 MDHEN and CDR2 SYDVKM come from the germline V gene. V lost 4 bases, J lost 2 bases, and 12 bases lay in between. The CDR3 spans 14 residues. CDR3 sequence reads: CASSSNWGPYEQYF. CDR3 nucleotides: TGTGCCAGCAGTTCTAATTGGGGCCCCTACGAGCAGTACTTC.